A selection of T cell receptor beta chains follows, all from one sample in a study of OX40 agonist ivuxolimab in advanced cancers. Clones were sequenced by immunoSEQ multiplex PCR, and TCRdb holds only the in-frame ones, with some missing. The data contain around 20,000 clones, nearly 80% of them seen just once; the ten biggest clones take up about 17%. Sample: CD4+ or CD8+ T cells sorted from blood, taken in a trial of the OX40 agonist ivuxolimab. These receptors came from an adult with an advanced solid tumor such as melanoma, head and neck, liver or kidney cancer. Both conserved end residues are part of each CDR3. A D gene is named only where the DNA matches it firmly. Clone size is given for some rows only: seen once, a few or many times, or a class if the clone is expanded.

TRBD1	.	TRBJ2-7	TRBV5-1	CASSWGQGVGEQYF	TGCGCCAGCAGCTGGGGACAGGGAGTTGGCGAGCAGTACTTC
.	once	TRBJ1-3	TRBV10-3	CASEGSGNTIYF	TGTGCCAGCGAAGGGTCTGGAAACACCATATATTTT
TRBD1	.	TRBJ2-6	TRBV19	CASSIQSGGGANVLTF	TGTGCCAGTAGTATACAATCAGGGGGTGGAGCCAACGTCCTGACTTTC
TRBD1	.	TRBJ1-1	TRBV5-1	CASSLKYDRGLLNEAFF	TGCGCCAGCAGCTTAAAGTATGACAGGGGCCTACTAAATGAAGCTTTCTTT
TRBD1	.	TRBJ1-2	TRBV7-9	CASSSLDRVGGYTF	TGTGCCAGCAGCTCTCTGGACAGGGTGGGGGGCTACACCTTC
.	.	TRBJ2-1	TRBV6-5	CASSLLGDEQFF	TGTGCCAGCAGCTTGCTCGGGGATGAGCAGTTCTTC
.	.	TRBJ1-1	TRBV7-2	CASSTALGTEAFF	TGTGCCAGCAGCACGGCCCTGGGAACTGAAGCTTTCTTT
.	.	TRBJ2-7	TRBV5-6	CASSLWHLATYEQYF	TGTGCCAGCAGCTTGTGGCACTTAGCTACCTACGAGCAGTACTTC
TRBD1	few	TRBJ1-2	TRBV5-1	CASSVTGTGGGYGYTF	TGCGCCAGCAGCGTGACCGGGACAGGGGGCGGTTATGGCTACACCTTC
.	.	TRBJ2-3	TRBV5-1	CASSLETRITDTQYF	TGCGCCAGCAGCTTGGAGACTAGAATAACAGATACGCAGTATTTT
TRBD2	.	TRBJ2-1	TRBV7-9	CASSLQTGLAGGPYEQFF	TGTGCCAGCAGCCTTCAGACGGGACTAGCGGGAGGGCCGTATGAGCAGTTCTTC
TRBD1	few	TRBJ2-5	TRBV19	CASSIDLGQGETQYF	TGTGCCAGTAGTATAGATCTAGGACAGGGGGAGACCCAGTACTTC
.	.	TRBJ2-3	TRBV7-9	CASSLDRTSTDTQYF	TGTGCCAGCAGCTTAGATCGGACTAGCACAGATACGCAGTATTTT
.	.	TRBJ2-1	TRBV7-2	CASSLGPVNEQFF	TGTGCCAGCAGCTTAGGTCCAGTCAATGAGCAGTTCTTC
.	.	TRBJ2-1	TRBV28	CASTPPGAAYNEQFF	TGTGCCAGCACCCCCCCGGGAGCAGCCTACAATGAGCAGTTCTTC
TRBD2	once	TRBJ2-1	TRBV7-2	CASSPGTSGGGSGQFF	TGTGCCAGCAGCCCCGGGACTAGCGGGGGGGGGTCAGGGCAGTTCTTC
TRBD2	.	TRBJ2-7	TRBV11-2	CASSVGGLAAGGEQYF	TGTGCCAGCAGCGTAGGGGGACTAGCGGCGGGGGGCGAGCAGTACTTC
.	once	TRBJ2-3	TRBV20-1	CSASRSDTQYF	TGCAGTGCTAGCCGGAGCGATACGCAGTATTTT
.	.	TRBJ2-2	TRBV5-6	CASSHYNRDTGELFF	TGTGCCAGCAGCCACTACAACAGGGACACCGGGGAGCTGTTTTTT
TRBD1	.	TRBJ1-2	TRBV19	CASSIEEETGINYGYTF	TGTGCCAGTAGTATAGAAGAAGAGACAGGGATAAACTATGGCTACACCTTC
TRBD1	.	TRBJ2-7	TRBV10-3	CAIRGTGGSYEQYF	TGTGCCATCAGGGGGACAGGGGGCTCCTACGAGCAGTACTTC
.	.	TRBJ2-2	TRBV30	CAYRVSGTGELFF	TGTGCCTATCGGGTTTCTGGCACCGGGGAGCTGTTTTTT
.	.	TRBJ1-5	TRBV6-1	CASRVGLYSNQPQHF	TGTGCCAGCCGAGTGGGACTGTATAGCAATCAGCCCCAGCATTTT
.	.	TRBJ2-3	TRBV29-1	CSVPPSYF	TGCAGCGTTCCCCCCTCATATTTT
TRBD2	.	TRBJ2-2	TRBV4-2	CASSQGPSGVQGELFF	TGTGCCAGCAGCCAAGGCCCTAGCGGAGTCCAGGGGGAGCTGTTTTTT